The 24 T cell receptor beta chains below were found in one sample sequenced in a study of T cells in tuberculosis. Sequencing used immunoSEQ multiplex PCR; TCRdb keeps in-frame clones, though not all of them. Seen here are around 45,000 clones, about 95% observed once, and the top ten hold about 2%. The sequenced material came from PBMCs. Every receptor here comes from a donor aged 10 to 29 with latent tuberculosis or without tuberculosis infection. Some clones in this sample may be carry-over from other donors' samples.

Concerning this clone itself: At one boundary the junction diverges from the germline segment, which might be a read error. The chain combines TRBV13 with TRBJ1-2; D is unclear. There are 15 residues in the CDR3. Germline CDR1 and CDR2: PRHDT and FYEKMQ (reference sequence). The CDR3 spells CASSLGAASNYGYTF. The CDR3 region has the DNA TGTGCCAGCAGCCTAGGCGCGGCCTCTAACTATGGCTACACCTTC. The full variable domain, its missing parts supplied by reference TRBV13 and TRBJ1-2, is AAGVIQSPRHLIKEKRETATLKCYPIPRHDTVYWYQQGPGQDPQFLISFYEKMQSDKGSIPDRFSAQQFSDYHSELNMSSLELGDSALYFCASSLGAASNYGYTFGSGTRLTVV.

The chain combines TRBV20-1 with TRBJ1-1; D remains ambiguous. Trimming stripped 5 bases from V and 4 bases from J, with 8 bases between. The CDR3 extends over 11 amino acids. CDR1 is DFQATT, CDR2 SNEGSKA, per germline (reference sequence). This CDR3 reads CSAGASTEAFF. In nucleotides, the CDR3 is TGCAGTGCTGGAGCTAGCACTGAAGCTTTCTTT.

In DNA, the CDR3 is TGTGCCAGCAGCTTATGGGCTAGCGGGAGAGGAGATACGCAGTATTTT. It is translated as CASSLWASGRGDTQYF. The chain is built from TRBV7-3 and TRBJ2-3; 10 bases match TRBD2. This CDR3 has 16 residues. Germline V gene lookup returns CDR1 SGHTA and CDR2 FQGTGA. V trimming: 2 bases; J trimming: 5 bases; junction bases outside the gene matches: 7.

V and J are TRBV4-1 and TRBJ2-7, with D possibly TRBD2 on 6 matching bases. Trimming took off 0 bases at V and 3 bases at J, with 18 bases between the two ends. CDR1 and CDR2 from the germline V gene are MGHRA and YSYEKL. The CDR3 consists of 17 residues. The CDR3 sequence is CASSQDRQGKGLYEQYF. The CDR3 DNA reads as TGCGCCAGCAGCCAAGATAGGCAGGGAAAGGGACTCTACGAGCAGTACTTC.

The chain couples TRBV6-5 to TRBJ2-1, with a tentative D call TRBD2 (6 bases). CDR3 length: 16 amino acids. V shed 0 bases and J shed 2 bases, with 11 bases lying between them. Germline V gene lookup returns CDR1 MNHEY and CDR2 SVGAGI. The CDR3 sequence is CASSYSLGGTYNEQFF. In nucleotides, the CDR3 is TGTGCCAGCAGTTACTCCTTGGGAGGAACCTACAATGAGCAGTTCTTC.

The chain is built from TRBV28 and TRBJ1-5, with D perhaps TRBD1 (6 bases). Germline assignment: CDR1 MDHEN and CDR2 SYDVKM. This CDR3 is built from 11 residues. V dropped 8 bases and J dropped 15 bases, with 17 bases sitting between them. CDR3 loop: CASADSGFRHF. The CDR3 coding sequence is TGTGCCAGCGCGGACAGCGGCTTCCGGCATTTT.

V and J are TRBV5-6 and TRBJ2-7; D unclear. V lost 1 base to trimming and J lost 2 bases, with 4 bases between them. The CDR3 covers 12 residues. Per germline, CDR1 SGHDT and CDR2 YYEEEE. The CDR3 DNA is TGTGCCAGCAGCTTGACAGCCTACGAGCAGTACTTC. Its translation: CASSLTAYEQYF.

The rearrangement joins TRBV2 to TRBJ1-5; D perhaps matches TRBD1 (6 bases). The V end lost 8 bases, the J end lost 4 bases, and 9 bases lay between the germline ends. The CDR3 runs 12 residues. Germline-derived CDR1 and CDR2 are SNHLY and FYNNEI. The CDR3 protein is CASRQDNQPQHF. CDR3 bases: TGTGCCAGCCGACAGGATAATCAGCCCCAGCATTTT. The whole variable domain, remainder taken from reference TRBV2 and TRBJ1-5, is EPEVTQTPSHQVTQMGQEVILRCVPISNHLYFYWYRQILGQKVEFLVSFYNNEISEKSEIFDDQFSVERPDGSNFTLKIRSTKLEDSAMYFCASRQDNQPQHFGDGTRLSIL.

In this sample, this clone turned up a few times. The genes are TRBV7-3 and TRBJ1-1; 7 bases agree with TRBD1. The CDR3 has 13 amino acids. CDR1 is SGHTA, CDR2 FQGTGA, per germline. With 5 bases clipped from V and 12 bases from J, the junction kept 12 bases outside the gene matches. The CDR3 bases are TGTGCCAGCAGCAAAGACAGGGTTGAAAGGTCTTTCTTT. Protein: CASSKDRVERSFF.

The count of this clone is one. V usage is TRBV7-2 and J usage is TRBJ1-2; tentatively, D is TRBD1 (6 bases). Trimming cost V 1 base and J 8 bases, with 14 bases left between them. Germline V gene data show CDR1 as SGHTA and CDR2 as FQGNSA. The CDR3 consists of 14 residues. CDR3 in amino acids: CASSLVGGAKGYTF. The CDR3 DNA is TGTGCCAGCAGCTTAGTGGGGGGGGCTAAGGGCTACACCTTC.

The chain is built from TRBV4-3 and TRBJ1-5, with D unresolved. This CDR3 contains 17 residues. The germline V and J ends were trimmed by 2 bases and 0 bases, with 14 bases remaining between them. CDR1 and CDR2 from the germline V gene are LGHNA and YSLEER. This CDR3 is CASSQSLGQTSNQPQHF. CDR3 nucleotide sequence: TGCGCCAGCAGCCAAAGTTTGGGCCAGACTAGCAATCAGCCCCAGCATTTT.

J is TRBJ2-1 and V is TRBV29-1; 7 positions agree with TRBD2. This CDR3 is built from 14 residues. Germline CDR1 and CDR2: SQVTM and ANQGSEA. V lost 6 bases, J lost 7 bases, and 12 bases stayed unmatched. The CDR3 region is CSVPWGEGPNEQFF. The CDR3, as DNA: TGCAGCGTGCCCTGGGGGGAGGGCCCTAATGAGCAGTTCTTC.

This clone was counted once. The V and J genes are TRBV10-3 and TRBJ1-2; the D gene is possibly TRBD1 (6 bases). Trimming removed 8 bases at V and 0 bases at J, with 13 bases between. The CDR3 covers 14 residues. Germline V gene sequence: CDR1 ENHRY, CDR2 SYGVKD. The CDR3 DNA is TGTGCCATCGTAGCAGGGGAAGCTAACTATGGCTACACCTTC. Residues: CAIVAGEANYGYTF.

In this sample, this clone is medium-sized. The chain has TRBV6-1 and TRBJ2-1; 9 bases are shared with TRBD2. This CDR3 is 15 amino acids long. Trimming took 3 bases from V and 4 from J; bases not matched to a gene: 4. Germline CDR1 is MNHNS and CDR2 is SASEGT. The CDR3: CASSDLAGDYNEQFF. The CDR3 coding sequence is TGTGCCAGCAGTGATTTAGCGGGAGATTACAATGAGCAGTTCTTC.

V usage is TRBV25-1 and J usage is TRBJ2-1, with 10 bases identical to TRBD1. The J segment lost 9 bases and the V segment lost 3 bases, leaving 11 bases of the junction unmatched. Germline CDR1 reads MGHDK; CDR2 reads SYGVNS. The CDR3 covers 16 residues. In DNA form, the CDR3 reads TGTGCCAGCAGTGACCCGGGACAGGGGTCATGGGGTGAGCAGTTCTTC. Translation gives CASSDPGQGSWGEQFF.

The chain links TRBV4-1 to TRBJ2-2; D uncertain. Germline-derived CDR1 and CDR2 are MGHRA and YSYEKL. CDR3 length: 11 amino acids. The V end lost 6 bases, the J end lost 6 bases, and 5 bases lay between the germline ends. The CDR3, as DNA: TGCGCCAGCAGTAGATCCGGGGAGCTGTTTTTT. Protein product: CASSRSGELFF.

The rearrangement uses TRBV25-1 and TRBJ2-7, with 7 nucleotides matching TRBD1. Unmatched junction bases numbered 8, after V lost 6 bases and J lost 0 bases. The CDR3 extends over 15 amino acids. Germline V gene lookup returns CDR1 MGHDK and CDR2 SYGVNS. CDR3: CASSGRGTDSYEQYF. The CDR3 nucleotides are TGTGCCAGCAGCGGCCGTGGGACAGACTCCTACGAGCAGTACTTC.

This chain links TRBV5-6 with TRBJ2-1; 8 nucleotides agree with TRBD1. With V trimmed by 4 bases and J by 1 base, 4 bases remained unmatched. The germline V gene encodes CDR1 SGHDT and CDR2 YYEEEE. The CDR3 has 15 residues. The CDR3 loop reads CASSDRDRSYNEQFF. The CDR3, as DNA: TGTGCCAGCAGCGACCGGGACAGGTCCTACAATGAGCAGTTCTTC.

The chain employs TRBV25-1 and TRBJ2-7; 7 bases fit TRBD2. The CDR3 sequence is 14 residues long. The J segment lost 2 bases and the V segment lost 3 bases, leaving 4 bases of the junction unmatched. Per germline, CDR1 MGHDK and CDR2 SYGVNS. As DNA, the CDR3 is TGTGCCAGCAGTGATCTTGCGGGAGCCTACGAGCAGTACTTC. Protein: CASSDLAGAYEQYF.

This chain connects TRBV6-7 to TRBJ2-3; a weak D match, TRBD2 (5 bases). TRBV6-7 is marked as an open reading frame, function uncertain. V was cut by 0 bases and J by 0 bases, with 16 bases left in between. CDR3 length: 18 residues. CDR3 protein: CASSYSSWVLVSTDTQYF. For the CDR3, the DNA is TGTGCCAGCAGTTACTCTAGTTGGGTACTAGTTAGCACAGATACGCAGTATTTT.

This clone turned up a few times. This chain connects TRBV19 to TRBJ1-5, with D unclear. V lost 6 bases and J 3 bases, leaving 9 bases between the germline ends. CDR3 size: 13 residues. Per the germline V gene, CDR1 is LNHDA and CDR2 is SQIVND (reference sequence). The CDR3 region has the DNA TGTGCCAGTAGCGGGGTTCACAATCAGCCCCAGCATTTT. Its protein is CASSGVHNQPQHF.

By frequency in the sample, this clone is medium-sized (0.01 to 0.1%). The rearrangement uses TRBV11-2 and TRBJ1-1; no clear D. Per germline, CDR1 SGHAT and CDR2 FQNNGV. Trimming left V 1 base short and J 4 bases short, with 13 bases between. The CDR3 is made up of 15 amino acids. DNA for the CDR3: TGTGCCAGCAGCTTAGTATGGGAGTCGGGCACTGAAGCTTTCTTT. This codes for CASSLVWESGTEAFF. Looking up the rest from reference TRBV11-2 and TRBJ1-1 gives the full variable domain: EAGVAQSPRYKIIEKRQSVAFWCNPISGHATLYWYQQILGQGPKLLIQFQNNGVVDDSQLPKDRFSAERLKGVDSTLKIQPAKLEDSAVYLCASSLVWESGTEAFFGQGTRLTVV.

The chain joins TRBV7-9 to TRBJ2-1, with D possibly matching TRBD2 (5 bases). Germline CDR1 is SEHNR and CDR2 is FQNEAQ (reference sequence). V lost 6 bases to trimming and J lost 7 bases, with 19 bases between them. The CDR3 extends over 15 amino acids. The CDR3 DNA sequence: TGTGCCAGCAGGGAACACGAAGCCTCGGGGAATGAGCAGTTCTTC. It is translated as CASREHEASGNEQFF. The full variable domain, rest sourced from reference TRBV7-9 and TRBJ2-1, is DTGVSQNPRHKITKRGQNVTFRCDPISEHNRLYWYRQTLGQGPEFLTYFQNEAQLEKSRLLSDRFSAERPKGSFSTLEIQRTEQGDSAMYLCASREHEASGNEQFFGPGTRLTVL.

The chain uses TRBV10-2 and TRBJ2-1, with 9 bases that match TRBD2. This CDR3 is 16 amino acids long. Germline V lookup: CDR1 WSHSY, CDR2 SAAADI. V gave up 4 bases and J gave up 1 base; unmatched junction bases: 5. CDR3 nucleotides: TGCGCCAGCAGTGGGGGCGGGAGGGGTTCCTACAATGAGCAGTTCTTC. Residues: CASSGGGRGSYNEQFF.